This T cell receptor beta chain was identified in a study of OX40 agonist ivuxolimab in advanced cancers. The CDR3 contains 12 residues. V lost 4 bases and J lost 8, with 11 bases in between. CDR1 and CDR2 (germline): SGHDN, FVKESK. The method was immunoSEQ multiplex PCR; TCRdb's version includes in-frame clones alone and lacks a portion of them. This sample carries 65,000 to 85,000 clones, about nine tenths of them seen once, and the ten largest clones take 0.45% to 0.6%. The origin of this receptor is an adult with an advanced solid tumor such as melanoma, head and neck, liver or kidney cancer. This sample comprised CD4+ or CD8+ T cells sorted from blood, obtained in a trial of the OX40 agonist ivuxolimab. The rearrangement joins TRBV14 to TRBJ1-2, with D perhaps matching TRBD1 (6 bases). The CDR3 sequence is CASSPQGIGYTF. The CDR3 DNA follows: TGTGCCAGCAGCCCACAGGGAATAGGCTACACCTTC.